The 11 T cell receptor beta chains below were found in one sample sequenced in a study of blood T cell repertoires in COVID-19. Clones were read by immunoSEQ multiplex PCR, and TCRdb kept only the in-frame ones, dropping some. The sample contains under 200,000 clones, around 83% of which appear only once. The specimen was peripheral blood. These receptors came from a woman aged 55-69 years with COVID-19, enrolled during active disease.

The V and J genes are TRBV30 and TRBJ2-2; the match to TRBD2 covers 9 bases. V lost 4 bases, J lost 6 bases, and 6 bases stayed unmatched. The CDR3 contains 14 residues. The V gene's germline CDR1 is GTSNPN and CDR2 SVGIG (reference sequence). The CDR3 nucleotides read TGTGCCTGGAATAGGCGGGGGGGTTCCGGGGAGCTGTTTTTT. Translation: CAWNRRGGSGELFF.

The J gene is TRBJ2-2, the V gene TRBV6-2 or TRBV6-3; a weak D match, TRBD2 (6 bases). V dropped 2 bases and J dropped 6 bases, with 13 bases sitting between them. CDR3 size: 15 residues. Germline V gene lookup returns CDR1 MNHEY and CDR2 SVGEGT. CDR3 amino acids: CASSYDGRVSGELFF. The CDR3, as DNA: TGTGCCAGCAGTTACGACGGGAGAGTATCCGGGGAGCTGTTTTTT.

CDR3 residues: CASSYGTVNTEAFF. Here the CDR3 DNA reads TGTGCCAGCAGCTATGGGACAGTCAACACTGAAGCTTTCTTT. The V call is TRBV5-4, the J call TRBJ1-1, with 7 bases that match TRBD1. The CDR3 extends over 14 amino acids. J gave up 2 bases and V 3 bases, and 4 bases lay outside the gene matches. CDR1 and CDR2 (germline): SGHNT, YYREEE (reference sequence).

J is TRBJ1-4 and V is TRBV7-9, with TRBD1 as a possible D gene (6 bases). The CDR3 runs to 16 residues. Germline lookup yields CDR1 SEHNR and CDR2 FQNEAQ (reference sequence). V was trimmed by 4 bases and J by 10 bases, leaving 22 bases between them. CDR3 DNA: TGTGCCAGCAGCTCCTCCGCATGGGGGCTCAACATAAAACTGTTTTTT. This gives the protein CASSSSAWGLNIKLFF. The full variable domain, rest sourced from reference TRBV7-9 and TRBJ1-4, is DTGVSQNPRHKITKRGQNVTFRCDPISEHNRLYWYRQTLGQGPEFLTYFQNEAQLEKSRLLSDRFSAERPKGSFSTLEIQRTEQGDSAMYLCASSSSAWGLNIKLFFGSGTQLSVL.

The rearrangement links TRBV5-5 to TRBJ2-5, with D perhaps TRBD2 (6 bases). Germline-derived CDR1 and CDR2 are SGHKS and YYEKEE (reference sequence). This CDR3 contains 16 residues. V was trimmed by 0 bases and J by 7 bases, leaving 19 bases between them. The CDR3 DNA reads as TGTGCCAGCAGCTTGGTCCTCGGGAGTTCGGGCGGGACCCAGTACTTC. As protein: CASSLVLGSSGGTQYF.

The chain couples TRBV6-5 to TRBJ1-1; possible D gene TRBD1, 5 bases. This CDR3 has 12 residues. Germline V gives CDR1 MNHEY, CDR2 SVGAGI. Trimming pared 6 bases from V and 8 bases from J, leaving 13 bases between. The CDR3 is CASSARGEEAFF. DNA of the CDR3: TGTGCCAGCAGCGCCCGGGGGGAGGAAGCTTTCTTT.

The rearrangement joins TRBV2 to TRBJ2-6; possible D gene TRBD1, 6 bases. Between the trimmed V and J ends, which lost 6 bases and 2 bases, there was a span of 11 bases. This CDR3 comprises 15 residues. CDR1 is SNHLY and CDR2 is FYNNEI in the germline V gene. CDR3 in amino acids: CASSYRVTGANVLTF. As DNA, the CDR3 is TGTGCCAGCAGCTACAGGGTCACTGGGGCCAACGTCCTGACTTTC. The full variable domain, with the rest looked up from reference TRBV2 and TRBJ2-6, is EPEVTQTPSHQVTQMGQEVILRCVPISNHLYFYWYRQILGQKVEFLVSFYNNEISEKSEIFDDQFSVERPDGSNFTLKIRSTKLEDSAMYFCASSYRVTGANVLTFGAGSRLTVL.

The chain couples TRBV19 to TRBJ1-5; D gene uncertain. The CDR3 contains 14 residues. Germline CDR1 and CDR2: LNHDA and SQIVND (reference sequence). Trimming stripped 3 bases from V and 4 bases from J, with 10 bases between. CDR3 DNA: TGTGCCAGTAGTATCCAACGAGGGAATCAGCCCCAGCATTTT. This sequence encodes CASSIQRGNQPQHF.

In its sample, this clone was seen once. The gene calls are TRBV5-1 and TRBJ1-1; D gene ambiguous. V lost 4 bases and J lost 1, with 17 bases in between. Germline V gives CDR1 SGHRS, CDR2 YFSETQ. This CDR3 contains 16 residues. CDR3 sequence: CASSLYTLDRNTEAFF. The DNA of the CDR3 is TGCGCCAGCAGCCTTTATACCCTAGATAGGAACACTGAAGCTTTCTTT.

CDR3 in amino acids: CASSVEESGWYNEQFF. CDR3 sequence (DNA): TGTGCCAGCAGCGTAGAAGAAAGCGGCTGGTACAATGAGCAGTTCTTC. The chain joins TRBV9 to TRBJ2-1, with D possibly matching TRBD2 (5 bases). This CDR3 is built from 16 residues. With 0 bases removed from V and 4 bases from J, the gap between germline ends came to 14 bases. CDR1 is SGDLS, CDR2 YYNGEE, per germline.

V gene TRBV6-5 combines with J gene TRBJ2-1; D is ambiguous. This CDR3 is 11 amino acids long. In germline, CDR1 is MNHEY, CDR2 SVGAGI. Between the trimmed V and J ends, which lost 6 bases and 10 bases, there was a span of 10 bases. The CDR3 DNA reads as TGTGCCAGCAGCTCCCTGGCCGAGCAGTTCTTC. Its translation is CASSSLAEQFF.